Following are 32 T cell receptor beta chains from one sample sequenced in a study of T cell repertoires in cytomegalovirus infection. TCRdb reprocessed the reads via MiXCR and lists one record per CDR3 protein. The sample has 150,000 to 200,000 distinct CDR3 sequences, about an eighth seen once. Sample: PBMCs. The receptors were sampled from a human donor in good health (CMV status not recorded). Some clones in this sample may be carry-over from other donors' samples.

This clonotype has just a few counts. The rearrangement uses TRBV7-7 and TRBJ2-2; no definite D call. The germline CDR1 and CDR2 sequences are SSHAT and FNYEAQ (reference sequence). CDR3 length: 13 residues. Trimming pared 6 bases from V and 4 bases from J, leaving 9 bases between. CDR3 residues: CASRPTSTGELFF. CDR3 sequence (DNA): TGTGCCAGCAGACCTACGTCCACCGGGGAGCTGTTTTTT.

This clonotype was counted ten times or more. The chain uses TRBV28 and TRBJ2-7; 9 bases line up with TRBD2. The length of the CDR3 is 17 residues. V trimming: 4 bases; J trimming: 5 bases; junction bases outside the gene matches: 15. CDR1 and CDR2 from the germline V gene are MDHEN and SYDVKM. The CDR3, as DNA: TGTGCCAGCAGTTCGCTGGGGGGCGGGAGGGCCCGGAACGAGCAGTACTTC. It is translated as CASSSLGGGRARNEQYF.

The sample holds a few counts of this clonotype. The chain links TRBV10-3 to TRBJ1-4; TRBD1 is a possible D gene (5 bases). The CDR3 runs 14 residues. Trimming removed 4 bases at V and 5 bases at J, with 11 bases between. Looked up from germline, CDR1 is ENHRY and CDR2 is SYGVKD. The CDR3 coding sequence is TGTGCCATCAGTGGGGGGGGGAACAATGAAAAACTGTTTTTT. Protein product: CAISGGGNNEKLFF.

This clonotype was seen only a few times. This chain connects TRBV12-5 to TRBJ2-7; D is possibly TRBD1 (6 bases). Trimming took off 4 bases at V and 1 base at J, with 8 bases between the two ends. The CDR3 runs to 13 residues. Germline values: CDR1 LGHNT, CDR2 FRNRAP. CDR3 sequence: CASGSDSSYEQYF. The CDR3 DNA reads TGTGCTAGTGGTTCGGACAGTTCCTACGAGCAGTACTTC.

The table lists this clonotype with many counts. The chain links TRBV7-9 to TRBJ2-1; weak D call: TRBD1 (6 bases). V shed 4 bases and J shed 2 bases, with 15 bases lying between them. The CDR3 has 16 amino acids. CDR1 is SEHNR and CDR2 is FQNEAQ in the germline V gene (reference sequence). CDR3 loop: CASSSPGQGTYNEQFF. The CDR3 DNA reads TGTGCCAGCAGCTCGCCGGGACAAGGCACCTACAATGAGCAGTTCTTC.

The chain combines TRBV5-5 with TRBJ1-4; D possibly corresponds to TRBD1 (6 bases). The CDR3 totals 16 residues. The germline CDR1 and CDR2 sequences are SGHKS and YYEKEE (reference sequence). Trimming took 2 bases from V and 2 from J, leaving 13 bases between them. As DNA, the CDR3 is TGTGCCAGCAGCTTTGGGGGGCAGGGCACTAATGAAAAACTGTTTTTT. This encodes CASSFGGQGTNEKLFF. Using reference TRBV5-5 and TRBJ1-4 for the parts outside the CDR3, the full variable domain is DAGVTQSPTHLIKTRGQQVTLRCSPISGHKSVSWYQQVLGQGPQFIFQYYEKEERGRGNFPDRFSARQFPNYSSELNVNALLLGDSALYLCASSFGGQGTNEKLFFGSGTQLSVL.

The chain combines TRBV6-1 with TRBJ2-3; D gene uncertain. Germline V gene sequence: CDR1 MNHNS, CDR2 SASEGT. Trimming left V 6 bases short and J 0 bases short, with 10 bases between. There are 14 residues in the CDR3. CDR3 nucleotide sequence: TGTGCCAGCAGGTCCACGATTAGCACAGATACGCAGTATTTT. Translation: CASRSTISTDTQYF.

This clonotype was counted only a few times. The gene calls are TRBV29-1 and TRBJ1-1, with D maybe TRBD1 (5 bases). Germline values: CDR1 SQVTM, CDR2 ANQGSEA. The CDR3 length is 14 residues. The ends were cut back, 6 bases at V and 1 base at J, with 15 bases in the middle. CDR3 sequence: CSVTRGTGNTEAFF. CDR3 DNA sequence: TGCAGCGTGACCCGGGGGACCGGGAACACTGAAGCTTTCTTT.

The V call is TRBV28, the J call TRBJ2-1; D is possibly TRBD1 (6 bases). The CDR3 covers 17 residues. V lost 5 bases, J lost 2 bases, and 19 bases lay in between. The V gene's germline CDR1 is MDHEN and CDR2 SYDVKM. Written as DNA, the CDR3 is TGTGCCAGCAGTCCTATAATCGGCAGGGGCACCTACAATGAGCAGTTCTTC. Protein sequence: CASSPIIGRGTYNEQFF.

This clonotype occurred a few times. At one boundary the junction diverges from the germline segment, which might be a read error. The chain carries TRBV4-1 and TRBJ1-1; 9 bases fit TRBD1. The length of the CDR3 is 17 residues. Germline V gene lookup returns CDR1 MGHRA and CDR2 YSYEKL. CDR3 sequence reads: CASSQILKRTGDVEAFF. In DNA, the CDR3 is TGTGCCAGCAGCCAAATCCTGAAGAGGACAGGGGATGTAGAAGCTTTCTTT.

The chain has TRBV19 and TRBJ2-2; 10 positions match TRBD1. Unmatched junction bases numbered 13, after V lost 4 bases and J lost 11 bases. Germline CDR1 LNHDA, CDR2 SQIVND (reference sequence). CDR3 length: 16 amino acids. CDR3 protein: CASSTRDRGLRGELFF. The CDR3, as DNA: TGTGCCAGTAGTACCCGGGACAGGGGCCTCCGTGGCGAGCTGTTTTTT.

The chain combines TRBV20-1 with TRBJ1-2; D is undetermined. Germline V CDR1 and CDR2: DFQATT, SNEGSKA (reference sequence). The CDR3 spans 13 residues. V gave up 2 bases and J gave up 7 bases, with 14 bases separating them. CDR3 loop: CSARSGGSAGYTF. CDR3 coding DNA: TGCAGTGCTAGATCGGGTGGAAGCGCTGGCTACACCTTC.

The chain is built from TRBV20-1 and TRBJ2-5, with D uncertain. The CDR3 extends over 15 amino acids. CDR1 is DFQATT and CDR2 is SNEGSKA in the germline V gene (reference sequence). V was shortened by 0 bases and J by 1 base, with 12 bases between the two germline ends. The CDR3: CSARDGGELQETQYF. The CDR3 nucleotides read TGCAGTGCTAGAGATGGCGGCGAACTCCAAGAGACCCAGTACTTC.

This clonotype was counted only a few times. The chain uses TRBV6-4 and TRBJ2-1; TRBD2 matches 14 bases. V was clipped by 6 bases and J by 5 bases; unmatched bases: 3. In germline, CDR1 is MRHNA, CDR2 SNTAGT. The CDR3 is made up of 15 amino acids. CDR3 amino acids: CASSGLAGGNNEQFF. CDR3 nucleotide sequence: TGTGCCAGCAGCGGACTAGCGGGGGGTAACAATGAGCAGTTCTTC.

This clonotype was counted a few times. The chain combines TRBV11-1 with TRBJ1-1, with TRBD1 as a possible D gene (6 bases). The CDR3 covers 13 residues. Germline V gene sequence: CDR1 SGHAT, CDR2 FQDESV (reference sequence). The V end lost 4 bases, the J end lost 2 bases, and 8 bases lay between the germline ends. CDR3 loop: CASSYRANTEAFF. The CDR3 bases are TGTGCCAGCAGCTACAGGGCAAACACTGAAGCTTTCTTT.

The V and J genes are TRBV20-1 and TRBJ1-2, with 7 bases lining up with TRBD1. V shed 6 bases and J 4 bases; nucleotides not matched to a gene: 11. This CDR3 has 14 residues. The germline V gene has CDR1 DFQATT and CDR2 SNEGSKA (reference sequence). DNA for the CDR3: TGCAGTGCCCCCGGGTTGACAGGGCCCTATGGCTACACCTTC. This gives the protein CSAPGLTGPYGYTF.

This clonotype occurred many times. The genes are TRBV28 and TRBJ2-7; D may be TRBD1 or TRBD2 (6 bases each). Germline lookup yields CDR1 MDHEN and CDR2 SYDVKM. The CDR3 has 16 residues. V was trimmed by 4 bases and J by 2 bases, leaving 18 bases between them. CDR3 sequence reads: CASSYQGGPKPYEQYF. The CDR3 nucleotides read TGTGCCAGCAGTTACCAAGGGGGGCCCAAGCCCTACGAGCAGTACTTC.

The table lists this clonotype with a few counts. This sequence joins TRBV5-1 and TRBJ1-1; weak D call: TRBD1 (6 bases). CDR3 size: 14 residues. The V and J ends lost 4 bases and 0 bases respectively, with 10 bases between them. Per germline, CDR1 SGHRS and CDR2 YFSETQ. CDR3 in DNA: TGCGCCAGCAGCAGGACAGTTGTGAACACTGAAGCTTTCTTT. Translated: CASSRTVVNTEAFF. The full variable domain, in which reference TRBV5-1 and TRBJ1-1 provide the parts outside the CDR3, is KAGVTQTPRYLIKTRGQQVTLSCSPISGHRSVSWYQQTPGQGLQFLFEYFSETQRNKGNFPGRFSGRQFSNSRSEMNVSTLELGDSALYLCASSRTVVNTEAFFGQGTRLTVV.

This chain links TRBV29-1 with TRBJ2-7; 8 bases fit TRBD2. Germline V gene data show CDR1 as SQVTM and CDR2 as ANQGSEA. The CDR3 is 14 amino acids. V was clipped by 2 bases and J by 3 bases; unmatched bases: 6. The CDR3 DNA sequence: TGCAGCGTTGAACTAGCGGGCGCTAGCTACGAGCAGTACTTC. Translated, it gives CSVELAGASYEQYF.

This clonotype was picked up a small number of times. This chain joins TRBV19 and TRBJ1-5; D is unclear. V was shortened by 10 bases and J by 1 base, with 8 bases between the two germline ends. CDR3 length equals 12 residues. In germline, CDR1 is LNHDA, CDR2 SQIVND (reference sequence). The CDR3 DNA follows: TGTGCCACCTCGACGAGCAATCAGCCCCAGCATTTT. This codes for CATSTSNQPQHF.

This clonotype was detected many times. This chain connects TRBV10-3 to TRBJ1-1; tentatively, D is TRBD1 (6 bases). The CDR3 is 14 amino acids. Germline V gives CDR1 ENHRY, CDR2 SYGVKD. The V end lost 1 base, the J end lost 1 base, and 7 bases lay between the germline ends. CDR3 sequence: CAISELTGNTEAFF. For the CDR3, the DNA is TGTGCCATCAGTGAGTTGACAGGGAACACTGAAGCTTTCTTT.

A note on this clonotype: This clone may be a read error of a much larger clone one base away. The rearrangement uses TRBV7-2 and TRBJ2-7; D ambiguous. Germline loops: CDR1 SGHTA, CDR2 FQGNSA. The CDR3 length is 13 residues. V was trimmed by 4 bases and J by 6 bases, leaving 13 bases between them. Here the CDR3 DNA reads TGTGCCAGCAGCTCGATGAGGATTCGCGAGCAGTACTTC. Translated, it gives CASSSMRIREQYF.

A few counts support this clonotype. The chain has TRBV2 and TRBJ2-1; D tentatively reads TRBD1 or TRBD2 (5 bases each). The V gene's germline CDR1 is SNHLY and CDR2 FYNNEI. The CDR3 is 15 amino acids. V shed 6 bases and J shed 4 bases, with 16 bases lying between them. The CDR3 loop reads CASRAIRDPYNEQFF. CDR3 sequence (DNA): TGTGCCAGCAGAGCGATCCGGGACCCGTACAATGAGCAGTTCTTC.

The V gene is TRBV12-5, the J gene TRBJ2-2, with D maybe TRBD1 (5 bases). CDR3 size: 13 residues. V lost 5 bases and J 1 base, leaving 5 bases between the germline ends. CDR1 is LGHNT and CDR2 is FRNRAP in the germline V gene. The CDR3 protein is CASGQGNTGELFF. For the CDR3, the DNA is TGTGCTAGTGGTCAGGGGAACACCGGGGAGCTGTTTTTT.

V and J are TRBV7-8 and TRBJ1-5; no reliable D call. The CDR3 contains 15 residues. CDR1 is SGHVS, CDR2 FQNEAQ, per germline. V shed 3 bases and J shed 5 bases, with 14 bases lying between them. The CDR3 spells CASSFRARTDQPQHF. CDR3 sequence (DNA): TGTGCCAGCAGCTTCCGGGCCCGAACGGATCAGCCCCAGCATTTT.

This clonotype came up a few times. The rearrangement uses TRBV3-1 and TRBJ2-2, with unresolved D. V lost 4 bases and J lost 0, with 6 bases in between. The V gene's germline CDR1 is LGHDT and CDR2 YNNKEL (reference sequence). This CDR3 spans 14 amino acids. The CDR3 here is CASSRSSNTGELFF. The DNA of the CDR3 is TGTGCCAGCAGCCGTAGTTCGAACACCGGGGAGCTGTTTTTT.

This clonotype was detected ten times or more. V is TRBV7-2 and J is TRBJ1-6; D ambiguous. Germline values: CDR1 SGHTA, CDR2 FQGNSA. There are 15 residues in the CDR3. The ends were cut back, 1 base at V and 14 bases at J, with 18 bases in the middle. This CDR3 is CASSLGLNRIQSLHF. Here the CDR3 DNA reads TGTGCCAGCAGCTTAGGACTGAATAGAATTCAATCCCTCCACTTT.

This clonotype has ten or more counts. The V call is TRBV7-6, the J call TRBJ2-7; 7 nucleotides match TRBD1. Trimming at V came to 5 bases and at J to 3 bases, leaving 13 bases not matched to a gene. This CDR3 has 16 amino acids. Germline assignment: CDR1 SGHVS and CDR2 FNYEAQ. CDR3 sequence reads: CASSQKKQGDVYEQYF. The CDR3 bases are TGTGCCAGCAGCCAGAAGAAGCAGGGGGACGTCTACGAGCAGTACTTC.

This clonotype showed up just once. This sequence joins TRBV30 and TRBJ2-7; 9 bases fit TRBD2. This CDR3 contains 13 residues. Germline V gives CDR1 GTSNPN, CDR2 SVGIG (reference sequence). V lost 5 bases, J lost 6 bases, and 8 bases stayed unmatched. In nucleotides, the CDR3 is TGTGCCTGGGCCGGGACTAGCAATGTCGAGCAGTACTTC. Residues: CAWAGTSNVEQYF.

This clonotype was counted at least ten times. The rearrangement joins TRBV7-2 to TRBJ1-5; no firm D call. The germline V and J ends were trimmed by 5 bases and 5 bases, with 10 bases remaining between them. From germline, CDR1 is SGHTA and CDR2 FQGNSA. The CDR3 sequence is 13 residues long. CDR3 sequence: CASSPDRDQPQHF. CDR3 bases: TGTGCCAGCAGCCCAGACCGTGATCAGCCCCAGCATTTT.

Many counts were recorded for this clonotype. The chain couples TRBV6-5 to TRBJ1-6; the D is unclear. This CDR3 has 15 amino acids. With 6 bases removed from V and 6 bases from J, the gap between germline ends came to 15 bases. Germline CDR1 is MNHEY and CDR2 is SVGAGI. CDR3 nucleotides: TGTGCCAGCAGCCCCCGGAGGCAGATTAATTCACCCCTCCACTTT. Protein product: CASSPRRQINSPLHF.

This clonotype was observed a single time. A read error is possible here, since a much larger clone lies one base away. The J gene is TRBJ2-2, the V gene TRBV6-1, with D hard to call. V was cut by 2 bases and J by 3 bases, with 7 bases left in between. The CDR3 runs to 14 residues. CDR1 is MNHNS, CDR2 SASEGT, per germline. CDR3 protein: CASSEHEYTGELFF. The CDR3 DNA reads as TGTGCCAGCAGTGAACATGAATACACCGGGGAGCTGTTTTTT.